This T cell receptor (beta chain) appears in the sequencing data of a study of shared clonotypes between healthy human individuals. On this clone: This specimen includes other DNA sequences encoding the same CDR3.

The method was immunoSEQ multiplex PCR; TCRdb's version includes in-frame clones alone and lacks a portion of them. The data show millions of clones, about 95% seen once. V gave up 3 bases and J gave up 0 bases, with 7 bases separating them. The CDR3 extends over 13 amino acids. The germline V gene encodes CDR1 SGDLS and CDR2 YYNGEE. Naive CD8 cells were CD45RO-negative, positively selected for CCR7, excluding terminally differentiated effector memory CD45RA+ cells. This clonotype was obtained from a man aged 18 to 29 in good health. The V and J genes are TRBV9 and TRBJ2-7; TRBD1 is a possible D gene (6 bases). The sample taken for sequencing was naive CD8+ T cells sorted from blood. For the CDR3, the DNA is TGTGCCAGCAGCGGGACAGACTCCTACGAGCAGTACTTC. Amino acids: CASSGTDSYEQYF.